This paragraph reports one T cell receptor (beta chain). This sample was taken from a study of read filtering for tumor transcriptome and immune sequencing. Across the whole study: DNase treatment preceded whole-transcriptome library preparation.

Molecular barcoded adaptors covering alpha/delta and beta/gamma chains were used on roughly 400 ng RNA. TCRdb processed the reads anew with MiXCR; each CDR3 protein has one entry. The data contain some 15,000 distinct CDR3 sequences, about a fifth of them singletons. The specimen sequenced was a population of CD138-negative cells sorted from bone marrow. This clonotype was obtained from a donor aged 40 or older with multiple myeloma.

The CDR3 coding sequence is TGTGCCAGCAGCCTCCAGGGCAGTCGGGACACCGGGGAGCTGTTTTTT. Translated: CASSLQGSRDTGELFF. The chain employs TRBV5-4 and TRBJ2-2; D might be TRBD1 (5 bases). Per germline, CDR1 SGHNT and CDR2 YYREEE (reference sequence). The CDR3 is 16 residues long. The V end lost 4 bases, the J end lost 3 bases, and 16 bases lay between the germline ends.